Given below is one T cell receptor (beta chain) in context. This entry belongs to a study of T cells in tuberculosis. The assay was immunoSEQ multiplex PCR, and TCRdb's table has in-frame clones only and misses some. The sample holds around 26,000 clones, approximately 92% seen once. The CDR3 contains 14 residues. Trimming stripped 7 bases from V and 5 bases from J, with 18 bases between. CDR1 is SGHNT, CDR2 YYREEE, per germline (reference sequence). What was sequenced was PBMCs. This receptor was obtained from a donor aged 10-29 years with latent tuberculosis or without tuberculosis infection. Some clones in this sample may be carry-over from other donors' samples. The chain couples TRBV5-4 to TRBJ1-1; possible D gene TRBD1, 5 bases. Here the CDR3 reads CASVIRGGATEAFF. Here the CDR3 DNA reads TGTGCCAGCGTTATTCGGGGGGGAGCGACTGAAGCTTTCTTT.